These T cell receptor beta chains were read from a single sample in a study. TCRdb fed the RT-PCR reads into MiXCR, producing one record per CDR3 protein. The sample records hundreds of thousands of distinct CDR3 sequences, approximately 15% being singletons. Sequencing used memory CD4+ T cells from blood. The receptors stem from a female donor in good health, serving as a healthy control. Both conserved end residues are part of each CDR3. The D gene is left open where the match is weak. Clone size is not always given. Where it is, it says once, few, many or a class for expanded clones.

TRBV4-1,TRBD2,many,TRBJ2-5,TGCGCCAGCAGCCAATCCCGACTAGCGGGAGCCGGGGAGACCCAGTACTTC,CASSQSRLAGAGETQYF
TRBV29-1,NA,many,TRBJ1-1,TGCAGCGCTTATTCGGACACTGAAGCTTTCTTT,CSAYSDTEAFF
TRBV30,TRBD1,NA,TRBJ1-1,TGTGCCTGGAGTGTACGACAGGGGAGTTTGGCTTTCTTT,CAWSVRQGSLAFF
TRBV28,TRBD1,many,TRBJ2-7,TGTGCCAGCAGCCAACCGGGGACAGCTTACGAGCAGTACTTC,CASSQPGTAYEQYF
TRBV28,TRBD1,few,TRBJ2-5,TGTGCCAGCAGTATTAATCCGGGACAGATACAAGAGACCCAGTACTTC,CASSINPGQIQETQYF
TRBV5-1,NA,few,TRBJ2-1,TGCGCCAGCAGCCTAGAGACCCTAAACAATGAGCAGTTCTTC,CASSLETLNNEQFF
TRBV7-9,TRBD1,few,TRBJ1-2,TGTGCCAGCCTCCTGACAGGGGGCTCAGGGCATGGCTACACCTTC,CASLLTGGSGHGYTF
TRBV28,NA,NA,TRBJ1-5,TGTGCCAGCAGCAATATACGAGGCGGCAATCAGCCCCAGCATTTT,CASSNIRGGNQPQHF
TRBV7-9,NA,many,TRBJ2-1,TGTGCCAGCAGCCCGGACACCTCCTACAATGAGCAGTTCTTC,CASSPDTSYNEQFF
TRBV7-2,NA,many,TRBJ1-5,TGTGCCAGCAGCTTAGGGGGCCCCCGAGATCAGCCCCAGCATTTT,CASSLGGPRDQPQHF
TRBV12-3/TRBV12-4,NA,few,TRBJ1-1,TGTGCCAGCAGTTTACGGTCTAGCCAGACTGAAGCTTTCTTT,CASSLRSSQTEAFF
TRBV20-1,TRBD1,few,TRBJ1-5,TGCAGTGCTCCTGGACAGGGGAATTTGTCGCCCCAGCATTTT,CSAPGQGNLSPQHF
TRBV12-3/TRBV12-4,TRBD1,few,TRBJ1-2,TGTGCCAGCAGTCGGGGCCCAGGGGGCAGTGGCTACACCTTC,CASSRGPGGSGYTF
TRBV20-1,NA,NA,TRBJ2-3,TGCAGTGCCCCTCGGGCCACAATACAAGATACGCAGTATTTT,CSAPRATIQDTQYF
TRBV20-1,TRBD2,NA,TRBJ2-5,TGCAGTGCTTGGGAGACGGGGGGACGGGAGACCCAGTACTTC,CSAWETGGRETQYF
TRBV30,TRBD2,many,TRBJ2-1,TGTGCCTGGAGCTACGATAGCGGGACGGATGAGCAGTTCTTC,CAWSYDSGTDEQFF
TRBV2,TRBD2,NA,TRBJ2-5,TGTGCCAGCAGGCGGGCAGCGGGGGGCCAAGAGACCCAGTACTTC,CASRRAAGGQETQYF